This record covers a single T cell receptor (beta chain). Its target antigen remains unknown. No per-base quality is available; no much larger clone lies one base away. The germline V gene provides CDR1 MNHNS and CDR2 SASEGT. Trimming leaves V shorter by 3 bases and J shorter by 2 bases, with the junction holding 15 bases beyond the gene matches. The CDR3, cysteine through phenylalanine, is 18 amino acids long. Here the CDR3 DNA is all that survives: 54 bases in frame from base 1. The data belong to a study of technical replicates of blood from a few donors (dated by TCRdb to between 2016 and 2019). The library came from the immunoSEQ multiplex PCR assay. What TCRdb holds here is the immuneACCESS table cut down to in-frame rearrangements. Part of the clones is not present; checked against another copy, under half of the missing clones reflect an unresolved V gene, and the others are unexplained. Recorded for this sample are about 73,000 clones; around 93% of them occurred a single time. The top ten clonotypes cover approximately 0.24% of the sample.

This receptor was identified in a human donor in good health. The chain joins TRBV6-1 to TRBJ1-2, with 7 bases aligning to TRBD1. Sequenced sample: T cells isolated from PBMCs. The encoded CDR3 is CASSDRFGQDPPNYGYTF. In nucleotides, the sequence is TGTGCCAGCAGTGACCGATTTGGACAGGACCCACCGAACTATGGCTACACCTTC.